This T cell receptor beta chain stems from a study of blood T cells in healthy people across ages. V lost 0 bases to trimming and J lost 4 bases, with 14 bases between them. This CDR3 contains 16 residues. Germline CDR1 and CDR2: SGHRS and YFSETQ. A second PCR, run for about 7 to 11 cycles, used a sample-barcoded 5' primer plus a J-beta primer mix. TCRdb called the 5' RACE reads again in MiXCR, with one record for every CDR3 protein. Of approximately 900,000 distinct CDR3 sequences in the sample, just under 30% were seen once. These data were also filed under a second study, of T cells of mothers and their children. That report adds: For related and unrelated pairs alike, thymic selection shapes TCR recombination output similarly.

The sequencing sample was made of blood. This TCR derives from a woman in her forties in good health. V and J are TRBV5-1 and TRBJ2-1; D perhaps matches TRBD2 (5 bases). The CDR3 loop is CASSLVVDGGYNEQFF. CDR3 nucleotide sequence: TGCGCCAGCAGCTTGGTGGTGGACGGAGGATACAATGAGCAGTTCTTC.